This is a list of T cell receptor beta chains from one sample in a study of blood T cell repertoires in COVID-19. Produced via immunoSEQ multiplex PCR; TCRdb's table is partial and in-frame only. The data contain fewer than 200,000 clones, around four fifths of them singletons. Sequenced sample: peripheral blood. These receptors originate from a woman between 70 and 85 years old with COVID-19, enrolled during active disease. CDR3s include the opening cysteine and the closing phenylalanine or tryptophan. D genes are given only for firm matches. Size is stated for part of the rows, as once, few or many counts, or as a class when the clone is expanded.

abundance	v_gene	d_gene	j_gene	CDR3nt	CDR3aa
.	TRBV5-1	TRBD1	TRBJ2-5	TGCGCCAGCAGCCCTGGACAGGGATCAGAGACCCAGTACTTC	CASSPGQGSETQYF
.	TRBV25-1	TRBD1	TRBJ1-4	TGTGCCAGCAGTGAGCCCAGGGGGGACGGTGAAAAACTGTTTTTT	CASSEPRGDGEKLFF
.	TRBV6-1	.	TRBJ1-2	TGTGCCAGCAGTGACAGGGTTGGCTACACCTTC	CASSDRVGYTF
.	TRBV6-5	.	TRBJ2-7	TGTGCCAGCAGTCCTGTGGACGAGGGTTACGAGCAGTACTTC	CASSPVDEGYEQYF
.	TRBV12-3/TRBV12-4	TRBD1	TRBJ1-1	TGTGCCAGCATCAATGACAGGGGTGTTGAAGCTTTCTTT	CASINDRGVEAFF
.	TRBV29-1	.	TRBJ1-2	TGCAGCGTTGAAGACTCTAACTATGGCTACACCTTC	CSVEDSNYGYTF
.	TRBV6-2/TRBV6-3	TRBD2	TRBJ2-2	TGTGCCAGCAGCGGGGGGGGCCGTACCTTAATGAACACCGGGGAGCTGTTTTTT	CASSGGGRTLMNTGELFF
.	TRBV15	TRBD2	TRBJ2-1	TGTGCCACCAGCAGAGTAAGGGCGGGAGGCTACAATGAGCAGTTCTTC	CATSRVRAGGYNEQFF
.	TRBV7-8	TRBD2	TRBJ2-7	TGTGCCAGCAGTTCGGGACTAGTCGGATACGAGCAGTACTTC	CASSSGLVGYEQYF
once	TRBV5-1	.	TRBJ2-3	TGCGCCAGCAGCTCTGGAGGAGGGGATACGCAGTATTTT	CASSSGGGDTQYF
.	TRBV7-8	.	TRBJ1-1	TGTGCCAGCAGCTTATTCCCCCCAGGTGAAGCTTTCTTT	CASSLFPPGEAFF
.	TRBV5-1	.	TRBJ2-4	TGCGCCAGCAGCTTGGAGGGGCTCAAGGACATTCAGTACTTC	CASSLEGLKDIQYF
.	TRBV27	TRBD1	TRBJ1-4	TGTGCCAGCAGCAAATGGGGGACAGGGGTTGAAAAACTGTTTTTT	CASSKWGTGVEKLFF
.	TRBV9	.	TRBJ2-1	TGTGCCAGCAGCGTACAGGGGACTATCTACAATGAGCAGTTCTTC	CASSVQGTIYNEQFF
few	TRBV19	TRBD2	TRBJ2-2	TGTGCCAGTACGCAACTAGCGGGAGGGCACACCGGGGAGCTGTTTTTT	CASTQLAGGHTGELFF
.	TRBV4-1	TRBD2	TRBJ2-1	TGCGCCAGCAGCCAAGAAGGTACTAGCGGATACAATGAGCAGTTCTTC	CASSQEGTSGYNEQFF
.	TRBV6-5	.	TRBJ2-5	TGTGCCAGCAGTTTCCCTGAGACACAAGAGACCCAGTACTTC	CASSFPETQETQYF
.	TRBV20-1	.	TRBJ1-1	TGCAGTGCTAGTAAACATTTATCGAACACTGAAGCTTTCTTT	CSASKHLSNTEAFF
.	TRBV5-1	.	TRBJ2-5	TGCGCCAGCAGCTCAGGATATAGCGGCGTTCAAGAGACCCAGTACTTC	CASSSGYSGVQETQYF
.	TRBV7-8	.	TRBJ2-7	TGTGCCAGCAGCTTACAACGGACTTACGAGCAGTACTTC	CASSLQRTYEQYF
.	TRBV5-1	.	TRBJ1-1	TGCGCCAGCAGCTCGGCTGGGCGGAGGGTGAACACTGAAGCTTTCTTT	CASSSAGRRVNTEAFF
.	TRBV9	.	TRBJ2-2	TGTGCCAGCAGCGTAGGCGGCAGGGGTCACACCGGGGAGCTGTTTTTT	CASSVGGRGHTGELFF
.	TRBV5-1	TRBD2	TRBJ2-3	TGCGCCAGCAGCTTGAGGGCTAGCGGGGATCGCACAGATACGCAGTATTTT	CASSLRASGDRTDTQYF
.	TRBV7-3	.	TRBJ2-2	TGTGCCAGCAGCCATGTGGTACACCCAAACACCGGGGAGCTGTTTTTT	CASSHVVHPNTGELFF
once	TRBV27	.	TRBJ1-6	TGTGCCAGCAGATACAGGGATAGCTCCTATAATTCACCCCTCCACTTT	CASRYRDSSYNSPLHF
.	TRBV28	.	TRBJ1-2	TGTGCCAGCAGTTTATTAAGTCTTACATATGGCTACACCTTC	CASSLLSLTYGYTF
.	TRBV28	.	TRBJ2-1	TGTGCCAGCAAATCCAGCCTCCAGGGCCTGCCTAGCGATGAGCAGTTCTTC	CASKSSLQGLPSDEQFF
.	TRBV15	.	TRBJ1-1	TGTGCCACCAGCAGAGAATGGGCAAGTGAAGCTTTCTTT	CATSREWASEAFF
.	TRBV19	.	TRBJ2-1	TGTGCCAGTAGTATCGCGGGGCGGGACAATGAGCAGTTCTTC	CASSIAGRDNEQFF
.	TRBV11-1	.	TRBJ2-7	TGTGCCAGCAGCTGGGAGGGGGTCTACGAGCAGTACTTC	CASSWEGVYEQYF
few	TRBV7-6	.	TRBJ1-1	TGTGCCAGCAGCTTATCACTTACTGAAGCTTTCTTT	CASSLSLTEAFF